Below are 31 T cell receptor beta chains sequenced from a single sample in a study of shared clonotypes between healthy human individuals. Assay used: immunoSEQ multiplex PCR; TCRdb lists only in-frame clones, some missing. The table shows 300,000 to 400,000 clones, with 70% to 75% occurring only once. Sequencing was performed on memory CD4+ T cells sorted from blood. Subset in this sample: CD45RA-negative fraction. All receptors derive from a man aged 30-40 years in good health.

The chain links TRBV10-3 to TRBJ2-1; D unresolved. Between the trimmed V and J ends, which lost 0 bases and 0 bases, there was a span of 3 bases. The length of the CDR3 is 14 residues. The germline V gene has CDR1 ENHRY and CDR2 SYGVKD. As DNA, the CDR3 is TGTGCCATCAGTGAGTCTGGCTCCTACAATGAGCAGTTCTTC. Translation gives CAISESGSYNEQFF.

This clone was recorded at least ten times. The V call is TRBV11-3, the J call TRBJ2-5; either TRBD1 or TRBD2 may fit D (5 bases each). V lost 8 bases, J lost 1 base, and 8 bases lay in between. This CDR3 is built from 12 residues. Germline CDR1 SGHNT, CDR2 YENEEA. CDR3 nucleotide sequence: TGTGCCAGCGGGGGAGTCCAAGAGACCCAGTACTTC. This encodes CASGGVQETQYF.

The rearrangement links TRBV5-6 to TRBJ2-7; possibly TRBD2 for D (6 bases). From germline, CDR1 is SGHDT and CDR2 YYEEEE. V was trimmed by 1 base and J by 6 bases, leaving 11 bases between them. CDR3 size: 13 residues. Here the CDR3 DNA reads TGTGCCAGCAGCTTGCGTCTAGCGCCCGAGCAGTACTTC. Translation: CASSLRLAPEQYF. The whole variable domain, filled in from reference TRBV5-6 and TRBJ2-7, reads DAGVTQSPTHLIKTRGQQVTLRCSPKSGHDTVSWYQQALGQGPQFIFQYYEEEERQRGNFPDRFSGHQFPNYSSELNVNALLLGDSALYLCASSLRLAPEQYFGPGTRLTVT.

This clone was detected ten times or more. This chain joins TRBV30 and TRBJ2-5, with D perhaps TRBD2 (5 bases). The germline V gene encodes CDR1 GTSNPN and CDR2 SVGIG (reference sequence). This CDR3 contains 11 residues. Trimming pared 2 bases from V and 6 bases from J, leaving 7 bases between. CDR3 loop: CAWSSGQTQYF. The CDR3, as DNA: TGTGCCTGGAGTAGCGGTCAGACCCAGTACTTC.

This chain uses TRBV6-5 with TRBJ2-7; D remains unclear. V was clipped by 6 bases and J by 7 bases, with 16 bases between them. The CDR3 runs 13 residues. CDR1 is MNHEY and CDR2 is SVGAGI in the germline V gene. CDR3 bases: TGTGCCAGCAGGCCATCGGTATTTGGGGAGCAGTACTTC. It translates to CASRPSVFGEQYF.

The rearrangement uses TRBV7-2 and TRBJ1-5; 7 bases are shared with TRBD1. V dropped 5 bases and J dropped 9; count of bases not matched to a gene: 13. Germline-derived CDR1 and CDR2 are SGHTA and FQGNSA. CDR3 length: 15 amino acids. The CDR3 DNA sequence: TGTGCCAGCAGCGCGGACAGGCGGCCCTTGGGGCCCCAGCATTTT. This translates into CASSADRRPLGPQHF.

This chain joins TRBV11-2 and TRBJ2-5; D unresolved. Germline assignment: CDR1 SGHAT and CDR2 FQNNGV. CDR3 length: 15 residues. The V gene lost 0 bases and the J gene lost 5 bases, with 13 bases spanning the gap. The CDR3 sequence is CASSLEGGRRETQYF. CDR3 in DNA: TGTGCCAGCAGCTTAGAGGGTGGGCGCCGGGAGACCCAGTACTTC.

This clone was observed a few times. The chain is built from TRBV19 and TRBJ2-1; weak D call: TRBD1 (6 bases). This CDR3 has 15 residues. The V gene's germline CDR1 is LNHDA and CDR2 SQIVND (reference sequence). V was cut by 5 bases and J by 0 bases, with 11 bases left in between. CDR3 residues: CASSLGAVSYNEQFF. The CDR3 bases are TGTGCCAGTAGTCTGGGGGCCGTCTCCTACAATGAGCAGTTCTTC.

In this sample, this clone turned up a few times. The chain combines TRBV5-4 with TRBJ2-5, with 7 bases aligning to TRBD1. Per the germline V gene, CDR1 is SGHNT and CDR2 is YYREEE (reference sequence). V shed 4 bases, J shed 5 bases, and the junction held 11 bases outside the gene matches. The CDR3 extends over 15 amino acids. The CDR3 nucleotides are TGTGCCAGCAGCGGGACCGGGACAGTCGGCGAGACCCAGTACTTC. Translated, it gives CASSGTGTVGETQYF.

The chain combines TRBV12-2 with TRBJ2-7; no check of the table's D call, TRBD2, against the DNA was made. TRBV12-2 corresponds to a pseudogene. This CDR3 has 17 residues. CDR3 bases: TGTGCAAGTCGCTTAGAGCGAGAAAGATACGGCTCCTACGAGCAGTACTTC. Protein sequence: CASRLERERYGSYEQYF.

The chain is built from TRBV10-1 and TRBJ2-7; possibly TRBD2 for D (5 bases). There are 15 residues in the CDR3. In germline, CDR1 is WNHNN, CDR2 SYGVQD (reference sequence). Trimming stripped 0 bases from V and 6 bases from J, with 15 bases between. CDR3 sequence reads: CASSESTLAPIEQYF. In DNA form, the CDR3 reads TGCGCCAGCAGTGAGTCGACGCTAGCTCCTATCGAGCAGTACTTC.

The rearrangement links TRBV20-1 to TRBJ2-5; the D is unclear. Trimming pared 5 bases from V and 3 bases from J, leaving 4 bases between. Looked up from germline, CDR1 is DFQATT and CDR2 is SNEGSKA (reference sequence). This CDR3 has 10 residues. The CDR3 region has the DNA TGCAGTGCTGAAAAAGAGACCCAGTACTTC. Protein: CSAEKETQYF.

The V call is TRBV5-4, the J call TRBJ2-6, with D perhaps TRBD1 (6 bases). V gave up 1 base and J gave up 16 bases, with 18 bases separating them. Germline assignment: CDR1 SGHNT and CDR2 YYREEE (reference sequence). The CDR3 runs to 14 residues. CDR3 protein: CASSLLGGLSELTF. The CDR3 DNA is TGTGCCAGCAGCTTGTTAGGGGGTCTGTCGGAGCTGACTTTC.

CDR3 coding DNA: TGTGCCAGTAGGAGGGGGACGGCCGGGGAGCTGTTTTTT. Amino acids: CASRRGTAGELFF. The chain has TRBV19 and TRBJ2-2; D perhaps matches TRBD1 (6 bases). Germline V gene lookup returns CDR1 LNHDA and CDR2 SQIVND (reference sequence). This CDR3 comprises 13 residues. Trimming shortened V by 6 bases and J by 6 bases, and 11 bases separated the two germline ends. The whole variable domain, filled in from reference TRBV19 and TRBJ2-2, reads DGGITQSPKYLFRKEGQNVTLSCEQNLNHDAMYWYRQDPGQGLRLIYYSQIVNDFQKGDIAEGYSVSREKKESFPLTVTSAQKNPTAFYLCASRRGTAGELFFGEGSRLTVL.

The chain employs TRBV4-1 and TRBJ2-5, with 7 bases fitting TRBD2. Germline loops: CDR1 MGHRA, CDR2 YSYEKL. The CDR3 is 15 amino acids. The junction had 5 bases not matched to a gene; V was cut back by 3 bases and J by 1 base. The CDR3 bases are TGCGCCAGCAGCCACTCGGGACTAACCCAAGAGACCCAGTACTTC. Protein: CASSHSGLTQETQYF.

The CDR3 sequence: CASSHGDRGKETQYF. The CDR3 coding sequence is TGCGCCAGCAGCCACGGGGACAGGGGAAAAGAGACCCAGTACTTC. V and J are TRBV5-1 and TRBJ2-5; 10 bases match TRBD1. Germline V CDR1 and CDR2: SGHRS, YFSETQ. V was clipped by 4 bases and J by 3 bases; unmatched bases: 6. CDR3 length: 15 residues.

As DNA, the CDR3 is TGTGCCAGCAGTGGGGGTAGCGGGAGTTCTGAGACCCAGTACTTC. Protein: CASSGGSGSSETQYF. J is TRBJ2-5 and V is TRBV2, with TRBD2 identical over 9 bases. The CDR3 loop spans 15 amino acids. The V and J ends lost 4 bases and 5 bases, in that order; junction bases with no gene match: 8. Germline CDR1 and CDR2: SNHLY and FYNNEI.

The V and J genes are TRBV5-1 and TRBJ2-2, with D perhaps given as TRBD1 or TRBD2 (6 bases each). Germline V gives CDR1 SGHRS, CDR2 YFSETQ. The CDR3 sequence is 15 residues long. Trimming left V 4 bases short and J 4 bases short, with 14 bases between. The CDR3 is CASSLGGGSTGELFF. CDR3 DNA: TGCGCCAGCAGCCTCGGAGGGGGAAGCACCGGGGAGCTGTTTTTT.

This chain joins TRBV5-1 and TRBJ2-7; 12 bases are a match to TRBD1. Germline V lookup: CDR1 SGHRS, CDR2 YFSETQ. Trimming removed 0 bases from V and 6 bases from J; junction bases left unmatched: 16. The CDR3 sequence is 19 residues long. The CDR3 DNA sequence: TGCGCCAGCAGCTTGGAAATGTCCGGGACAGGGGGCCCTCTGACCGAGCAGTACTTC. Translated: CASSLEMSGTGGPLTEQYF. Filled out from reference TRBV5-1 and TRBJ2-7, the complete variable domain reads KAGVTQTPRYLIKTRGQQVTLSCSPISGHRSVSWYQQTPGQGLQFLFEYFSETQRNKGNFPGRFSGRQFSNSRSEMNVSTLELGDSALYLCASSLEMSGTGGPLTEQYFGPGTRLTVT.

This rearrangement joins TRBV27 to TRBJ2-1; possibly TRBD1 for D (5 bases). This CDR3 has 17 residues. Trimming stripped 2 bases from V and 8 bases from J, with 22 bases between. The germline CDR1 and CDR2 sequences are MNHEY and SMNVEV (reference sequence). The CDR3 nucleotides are TGTGCCAGCAGTTTAAGGGGTATCGGGTCTACACGCCATGAGCAGTTCTTC. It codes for CASSLRGIGSTRHEQFF.

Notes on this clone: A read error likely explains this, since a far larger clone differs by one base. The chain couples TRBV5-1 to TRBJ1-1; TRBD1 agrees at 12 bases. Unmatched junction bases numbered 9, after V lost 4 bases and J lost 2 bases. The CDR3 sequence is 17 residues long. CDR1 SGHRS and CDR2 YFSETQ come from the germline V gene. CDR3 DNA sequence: TGCGCCAGCAGCCGGAACCGGGACAGGGGGCCTAACACTGAAGCTTTCTTT. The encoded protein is CASSRNRDRGPNTEAFF.

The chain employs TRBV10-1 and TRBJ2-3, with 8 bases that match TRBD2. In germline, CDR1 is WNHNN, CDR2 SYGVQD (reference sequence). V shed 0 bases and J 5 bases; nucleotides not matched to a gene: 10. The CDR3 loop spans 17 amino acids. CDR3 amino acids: CASSESHSGNTRDTQYF. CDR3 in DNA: TGCGCCAGCAGTGAGTCTCATAGCGGGAACACAAGAGATACGCAGTATTTT.

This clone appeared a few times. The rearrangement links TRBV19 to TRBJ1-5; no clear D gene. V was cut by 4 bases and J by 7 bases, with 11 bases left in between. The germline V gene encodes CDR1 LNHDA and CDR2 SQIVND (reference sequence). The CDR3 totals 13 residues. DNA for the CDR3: TGTGCCAGTAGTACCCGCCCGGACCAGCCCCAGCATTTT. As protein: CASSTRPDQPQHF.

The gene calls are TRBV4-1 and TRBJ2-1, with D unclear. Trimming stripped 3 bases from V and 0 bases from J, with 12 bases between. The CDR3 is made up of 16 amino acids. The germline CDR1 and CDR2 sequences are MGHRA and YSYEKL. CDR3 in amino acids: CASSHTVWGSYNEQFF. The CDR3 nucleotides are TGCGCCAGCAGCCACACAGTCTGGGGCTCCTACAATGAGCAGTTCTTC.

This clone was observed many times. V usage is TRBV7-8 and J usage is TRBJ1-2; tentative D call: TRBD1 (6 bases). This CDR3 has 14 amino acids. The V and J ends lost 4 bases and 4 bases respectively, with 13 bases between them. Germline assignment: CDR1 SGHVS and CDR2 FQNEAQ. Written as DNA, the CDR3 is TGTGCCAGCAGCTCCCGGGACACCAGCTATGGCTACACCTTC. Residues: CASSSRDTSYGYTF. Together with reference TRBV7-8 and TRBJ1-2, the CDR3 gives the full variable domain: GAGVSQSPRYKVAKRGQDVALRCDPISGHVSLFWYQQALGQGPEFLTYFQNEAQLDKSGLPSDRFFAERPEGSVSTLKIQRTQQEDSAVYLCASSSRDTSYGYTFGSGTRLTVV.

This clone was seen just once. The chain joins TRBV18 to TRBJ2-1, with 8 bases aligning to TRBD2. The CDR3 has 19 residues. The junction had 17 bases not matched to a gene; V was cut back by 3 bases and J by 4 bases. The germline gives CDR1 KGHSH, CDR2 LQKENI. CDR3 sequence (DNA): TGTGCCAGCTCACCGAATCTTACTAGCGGAGGCATAAGATACAATGAGCAGTTCTTC. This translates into CASSPNLTSGGIRYNEQFF.

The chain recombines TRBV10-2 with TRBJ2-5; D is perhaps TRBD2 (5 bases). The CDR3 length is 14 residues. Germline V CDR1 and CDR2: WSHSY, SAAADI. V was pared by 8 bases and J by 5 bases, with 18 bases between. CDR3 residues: CASQTQLGRETQYF. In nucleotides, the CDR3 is TGCGCCAGCCAAACCCAACTAGGCAGGGAGACCCAGTACTTC.

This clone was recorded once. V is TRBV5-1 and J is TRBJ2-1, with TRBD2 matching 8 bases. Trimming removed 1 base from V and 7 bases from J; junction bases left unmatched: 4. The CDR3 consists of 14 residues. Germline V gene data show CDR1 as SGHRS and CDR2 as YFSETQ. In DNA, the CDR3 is TGCGCCAGCAGCTTGACTGGGACTAGAAATGAGCAGTTCTTC. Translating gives CASSLTGTRNEQFF.

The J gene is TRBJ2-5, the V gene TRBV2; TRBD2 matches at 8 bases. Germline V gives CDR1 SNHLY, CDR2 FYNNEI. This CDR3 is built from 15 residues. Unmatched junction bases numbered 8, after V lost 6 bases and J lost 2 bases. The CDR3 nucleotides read TGTGCCAGCAGGCGTCTAGCGGGTTCACAAGAGACCCAGTACTTC. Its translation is CASRRLAGSQETQYF.

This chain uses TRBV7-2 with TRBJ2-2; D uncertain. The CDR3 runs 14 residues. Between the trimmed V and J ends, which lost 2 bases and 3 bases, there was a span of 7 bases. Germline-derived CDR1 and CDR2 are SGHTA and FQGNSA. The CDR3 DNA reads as TGTGCCAGCAGCTTAAGGCAGGACACCGGGGAGCTGTTTTTT. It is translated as CASSLRQDTGELFF. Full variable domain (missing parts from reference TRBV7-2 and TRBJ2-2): GAGVSQSPSNKVTEKGKDVELRCDPISGHTALYWYRQSLGQGLEFLIYFQGNSAPDKSGLPSDRFSAERTGGSVSTLTIQRTQQEDSAVYLCASSLRQDTGELFFGEGSRLTVL.

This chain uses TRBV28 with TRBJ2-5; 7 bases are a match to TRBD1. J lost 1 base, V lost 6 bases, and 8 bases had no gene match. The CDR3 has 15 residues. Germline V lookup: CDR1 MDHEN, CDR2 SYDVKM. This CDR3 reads CASRGVDRPQETQYF. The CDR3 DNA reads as TGTGCCAGCAGAGGGGTGGACAGGCCCCAAGAGACCCAGTACTTC. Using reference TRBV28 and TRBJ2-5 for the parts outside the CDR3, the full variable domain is DVKVTQSSRYLVKRTGEKVFLECVQDMDHENMFWYRQDPGLGLRLIYFSYDVKMKEKGDIPEGYSVSREKKERFSLILESASTNQTSMYLCASRGVDRPQETQYFGPGTRLLVL.